These 7 T cell receptor beta chains share one sample of origin, sequenced in a study of shared clonotypes between healthy human individuals. Sequencing used immunoSEQ multiplex PCR; TCRdb keeps in-frame clones, though not all of them. The sample holds 2 million to 2.5 million clones, 93% seen once. The sequenced sample was naive CD4+ T cells from PBMCs. Stated subset: CD45RA+ positively selected. These receptors were taken from a man aged 18 to 30 in good health. Some clones in this sample may be carry-over from other donors' samples.

The DNA for the CDR3 is TGTGCCAGCAGGGGAGGACAGCTCTCTGGAAACACCATATATTTT. Protein: CASRGGQLSGNTIYF. The chain links TRBV2 to TRBJ1-3; tentatively, D is TRBD1 (6 bases). The CDR3 loop spans 15 amino acids. Germline CDR1 and CDR2: SNHLY and FYNNEI. V was pared by 6 bases and J by 0 bases, with 12 bases between.

The DNA for the CDR3 is TGTGCCAGCAGTTTGCCCGTCGAGGGGGAGCCCGCCTACGAGCAGTACTTC. It is translated as CASSLPVEGEPAYEQYF. The chain couples TRBV27 to TRBJ2-7; D is possibly TRBD1 (6 bases). Germline-derived CDR1 and CDR2 are MNHEY and SMNVEV (reference sequence). This CDR3 comprises 17 residues. The ends were cut back, 3 bases at V and 2 bases at J, with 20 bases in the middle.

V is TRBV29-1 and J is TRBJ2-2; D remains ambiguous. With 3 bases removed from V and 6 bases from J, the gap between germline ends came to 14 bases. The CDR3 covers 14 residues. CDR1 is SQVTM and CDR2 is ANQGSEA in the germline V gene. The chain's CDR3 is CSVDLASRSGELFF. As DNA, the CDR3 is TGCAGCGTTGATTTGGCAAGTAGATCCGGGGAGCTGTTTTTT.

The chain combines TRBV30 with TRBJ2-2, with a possible D match to TRBD1 (6 bases). V dropped 3 bases and J dropped 4 bases, with 18 bases sitting between them. Germline assignment: CDR1 GTSNPN and CDR2 SVGIG (reference sequence). The CDR3 length is 16 residues. The CDR3 sequence is CAWRSRGRGVTGELFF. CDR3 DNA: TGTGCCTGGAGGTCCAGGGGAAGAGGGGTCACCGGGGAGCTGTTTTTT.

In DNA, the CDR3 is TGTGCCAGCAGCGTAGGTGTCCGGGAGCGGACCGGGGAGCTGTTTTTT. It is translated as CASSVGVRERTGELFF. The chain links TRBV9 to TRBJ2-2; D possibly corresponds to TRBD2 (6 bases). With 0 bases removed from V and 5 bases from J, the gap between germline ends came to 14 bases. There are 16 residues in the CDR3. Germline CDR1 SGDLS, CDR2 YYNGEE.

This clone was seen a single time. V is TRBV5-1 and J is TRBJ2-1; D may correspond to TRBD1 or TRBD2 (5 bases each). The CDR3 has 14 residues. Trimming pared 5 bases from V and 5 bases from J, leaving 14 bases between. Germline V gives CDR1 SGHRS, CDR2 YFSETQ. The CDR3 reads CASSGGSLDNEQFF. The CDR3 DNA is TGCGCCAGCAGTGGGGGTTCCCTAGACAATGAGCAGTTCTTC.

The chain combines TRBV7-2 with TRBJ2-1; TRBD1 or TRBD2 may be the D gene (5 bases each). CDR3 length: 12 amino acids. V was pared by 5 bases and J by 9 bases, with 11 bases between. Germline loops: CDR1 SGHTA, CDR2 FQGNSA. CDR3 protein: CASSTQGTEQFF. The CDR3 coding sequence is TGTGCCAGCAGCACTCAAGGGACTGAGCAGTTCTTC.